This T cell receptor beta chain came from a study of neurological immune-mediated disorders. Overall study findings and caveats: Expansion of TCR clones was greatest in HTLV-1-associated myelopathy and smallest in multiple sclerosis, where it fell below that of healthy controls.

In TCRdb, the 5' RACE reads were re-called with MiXCR into one record per CDR3 protein. The sample holds 20,000 to 25,000 distinct CDR3 sequences, more than 9% seen once. This clonotype was seen many times. The antigen is unknown. The sequencing sample was made of PBMCs. The receptor was isolated from a woman between 55 and 75 years old with HTLV-1-associated myelopathy (HAM/TSP).

CDR3 sequence reads: CAISPTGEVSQYF. As DNA, the CDR3 is TGTGCCATCAGTCCGACAGGGGAAGTGTCACAGTACTTC. V is TRBV10-3 and J is TRBJ2-7, with 8 bases identical to TRBD1. V shed 5 bases, J shed 10 bases, and the junction held 10 bases outside the gene matches. Germline CDR1 is ENHRY and CDR2 is SYGVKD. This CDR3 is 13 amino acids long.